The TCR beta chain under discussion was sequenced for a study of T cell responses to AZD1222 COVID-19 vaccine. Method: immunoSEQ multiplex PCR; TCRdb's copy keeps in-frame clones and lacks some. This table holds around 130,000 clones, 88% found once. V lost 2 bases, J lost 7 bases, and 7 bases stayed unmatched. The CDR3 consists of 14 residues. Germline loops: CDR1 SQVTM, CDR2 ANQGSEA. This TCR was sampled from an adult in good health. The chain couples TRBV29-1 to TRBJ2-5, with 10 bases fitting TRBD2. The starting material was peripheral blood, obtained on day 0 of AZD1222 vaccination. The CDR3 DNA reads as TGCAGCGTTGAACATCCTAGCGGGAGTCCGACCCAGTACTTC. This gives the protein CSVEHPSGSPTQYF. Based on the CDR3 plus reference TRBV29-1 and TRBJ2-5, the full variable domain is SAVISQKPSRDICQRGTSLTIQCQVDSQVTMMFWYRQQPGQSLTLIATANQGSEATYESGFVIDKFPISRPNLTFSTLTVSNMSPEDSSIYLCSVEHPSGSPTQYFGPGTRLLVL.